The rows below give T cell receptor beta chains drawn from one sample of a study of cytomegalovirus exposure and HLA in healthy donors. Clones were sequenced by immunoSEQ multiplex PCR, and TCRdb holds only the in-frame ones, with some missing. The sample yields some 180,000 clones, approximately 80% seen once. The sequencing sample was made of PBMCs. The origin of the receptors is a female donor in good health and CMV-seronegative. CDR3s include the opening cysteine and the closing phenylalanine or tryptophan. Each record gives: J gene, D gene, V gene, clone size, CDR3 DNA, CDR3 protein. The D gene is left open where the match is weak. The size entry is marked missing in some rows and otherwise reads once, few, many or a size class.

>TRBJ2-5|.|TRBV5-1|.
TGCGCCAGCAGCCCCGAGCGGTTCCAAGAGACCCAGTACTTC
CASSPERFQETQYF
>TRBJ2-3|.|TRBV28|few
TGTGCCAGCAGTTTAGGCAGGGCAGATACGCAGTATTTT
CASSLGRADTQYF
>TRBJ2-5|TRBD2|TRBV27|once
TGTGCCAGCAGACGGGGGAGGCTAGCGGTGAAAGAGACCCAGTACTTC
CASRRGRLAVKETQYF
>TRBJ2-2|TRBD2|TRBV11-2|.
TGTGCCAGCAGCTTCTCGGGAGGCACCGGGGAGCTGTTTTTT
CASSFSGGTGELFF
>TRBJ1-1|.|TRBV14|.
TGTGCCAGCAGCCTGCCTCAGGGGATGCCCTTCACTGAAGCTTTCTTT
CASSLPQGMPFTEAFF
>TRBJ1-5|.|TRBV7-2|.
TGTGCCAGCAGCAACGGGGATTGGCAGCCCCAGCATTTT
CASSNGDWQPQHF
>TRBJ1-1|.|TRBV11-3|.
TGTGCCAGCAGCTTATTGGCAGGAACGAACACTGAAGCTTTCTTT
CASSLLAGTNTEAFF
>TRBJ2-3|TRBD2|TRBV5-4|.
TGTGCCAGCAGCGCGGGACTAGCGGGGGCCACAGATACGCAGTATTTT
CASSAGLAGATDTQYF
>TRBJ2-5|TRBD2|TRBV9|.
TGTGCCAGCAGCGCCGGACTAGCGGGAGGCCAAGAGACCCAGTACTTC
CASSAGLAGGQETQYF
>TRBJ2-5|.|TRBV25-1|.
TGTGCCAGCAGTCGGGAAGGGTTCCAAGAGACCCAGTACTTC
CASSREGFQETQYF
>TRBJ1-4|.|TRBV19|.
TGTGCCAGTAGTACCGTCGGGGGGGTGGAGGAAAAACTGTTTTTT
CASSTVGGVEEKLFF
>TRBJ1-5|.|TRBV18|.
TGTGCCAGCTCAACGAGGGGGCAGCCCCAGCATTTT
CASSTRGQPQHF
>TRBJ2-2|.|TRBV13|few
TGTGCCAGCAGCTTAGGGAGCCGGGAGCTGTTTTTT
CASSLGSRELFF
>TRBJ1-2|.|TRBV7-9|.
TGTGCCAGCAGCACAACAGGAATCTATGGCTACACCTTC
CASSTTGIYGYTF
>TRBJ1-1|.|TRBV6-6|.
TGTGCCAGCGGAGGGGTCGGGGGGATGAACACTGAAGCTTTCTTT
CASGGVGGMNTEAFF
>TRBJ1-1|.|TRBV14|.
TGTGCCAGCAGCCAAGTACACAAAATGAACACTGAAGCTTTCTTT
CASSQVHKMNTEAFF
>TRBJ1-1|.|TRBV7-3|.
TGTGCCAGCAGCCTGGGTCAGACAGCGAGAAACACTGAAGCTTTCTTT
CASSLGQTARNTEAFF
>TRBJ1-6|TRBD1|TRBV5-6|.
TGTGCCAGCAGCTTGGTGGGACAGAGTTCACCCCTCCACTTT
CASSLVGQSSPLHF
>TRBJ2-7|.|TRBV11-2|.
TGTGCCAGCAGCTCGTCCTCGGTTCGGACGGGGGCCTACGAGCAGTACTTC
CASSSSSVRTGAYEQYF
>TRBJ2-2|.|TRBV2|.
TGTGCCAGCAGTGAAGTGGGGGGTCCCACCGGGGAGCTGTTTTTT
CASSEVGGPTGELFF
>TRBJ1-1|TRBD1|TRBV5-6|.
TGTGCCAGCAGCTCCTCCCTTGGACAGGGCGGGAGCACTGAAGCTTTCTTT
CASSSSLGQGGSTEAFF
>TRBJ2-3|TRBD2|TRBV6-4|few
TGTGCCAGCAGTCCCCTTGGGACTAGCGGCACAGATACGCAGTATTTT
CASSPLGTSGTDTQYF
>TRBJ1-2|.|TRBV4-3|.
TGCGCCAGCAGCCAATACAGGGACCCTAACTATGGCTACACCTTC
CASSQYRDPNYGYTF
>TRBJ1-5|.|TRBV19|.
TGTGCCAGTAGTATTACTAATCAGCCCCAGCATTTT
CASSITNQPQHF
>TRBJ2-4|.|TRBV7-9|once
TGTGCCAGCAGCCCTCTTTCGAGTGGGCGCGGGAACATTCAGTACTTC
CASSPLSSGRGNIQYF
>TRBJ2-5|.|TRBV5-4|.
TGTGCCAGCAGCGGGGTAGGGGTCCAAGAGACCCAGTACTTC
CASSGVGVQETQYF
>TRBJ2-1|TRBD1|TRBV7-8|.
TGTGCCAGCAGCAAGGACAGGGGAAGAAATGAGCAGTTCTTC
CASSKDRGRNEQFF
>TRBJ2-1|TRBD2|TRBV9|.
TGTGCCAGCAGCGCTAGGACTAGCCCTTTGCCTTATGAGCAGTTCTTC
CASSARTSPLPYEQFF